These 14 T cell receptor beta chains share one sample of origin, sequenced in a study of blood T cells in healthy people across ages (dated by TCRdb to 2014 to 2015). Libraries were prepared through 5' RACE. The sample was run on an Illumina HiSeq 2500. The second PCR ran for about 6 to 11 cycles and used a J-beta primer mix along with a sample-barcoded 5' primer. TCRdb reworked the public reads: Q25 trimming with fastp, MiXCR clone assembly, productive beta chains retained. Rows with one shared CDR3 protein collapse into an entry with the most common genes and DNA. The sample includes around 900,000 distinct CDR3 sequences, with 25% to 30% observed a single time. The top ten constitute 17% of the sample. Source material: blood. These receptors came from a woman aged 80 or over in good health.

This clonotype was observed a few times. One base away lies a much larger clone, so this may be a sequencing read error. J is TRBJ2-5 and V is TRBV20-1; D unresolved. CDR1 and CDR2 from the germline V gene are DFQATT and SNEGSKA (reference sequence). The CDR3 totals 13 residues. V was clipped by 4 bases and J by 11 bases, with 20 bases between them. The CDR3 DNA reads TGCAGTGCTAAGACACCTTGGTACAATGAGCAGTACTTC. Translated: CSAKTPWYNEQYF.

J is TRBJ2-5 and V is TRBV19, with TRBD2 matching over 14 bases. The V gene's germline CDR1 is LNHDA and CDR2 SQIVND (reference sequence). This CDR3 has 17 residues. Germline trimming cut 4 bases from V and 2 bases from J; bases unmatched to any gene: 6. Here the CDR3 reads CASSKKGLAGGQETQYF. CDR3 DNA: TGTGCCAGTAGTAAAAAAGGACTAGCGGGGGGACAAGAGACCCAGTACTTC.

Of note for this clonotype: A junction end diverges from the germline sequence, so it may reflect a read error. The chain couples TRBV20-1 to TRBJ2-3; 11 nucleotides align to TRBD2. The CDR3 is 15 residues long. CDR1 and CDR2 (germline): DFQATT, SNEGSKA (reference sequence). The CDR3, as DNA: TGCAGTGCCTTCGTAGCGGGGGGGCCGACAGATGCGCAGTATTTT. Translating it yields CSAFVAGGPTDAQYF.

This clonotype was seen a handful of times. This chain connects TRBV5-5 to TRBJ1-6; D is undetermined. V was clipped by 7 bases and J by 5 bases, with 10 bases between them. Germline CDR1 and CDR2: SGHKS and YYEKEE (reference sequence). The CDR3 loop spans 13 amino acids. DNA of the CDR3: TGTGCCAGCGATTTGCAGGATAATTCACCCCTCCACTTT. Translation: CASDLQDNSPLHF.

About this clonotype itself: A single base separates this from a much larger clone, so it may be a read error. The chain recombines TRBV7-2 with TRBJ2-1; 7 bases line up with TRBD2. V was pared by 5 bases and J by 15 bases, with 16 bases of the junction left unmatched. Germline-derived CDR1 and CDR2 are SGHTA and FQGNSA. This CDR3 is built from 14 residues. This CDR3 is CASSPDALTSFRFF. Written as DNA, the CDR3 is TGTGCCAGCAGCCCCGACGCCCTGACTAGCTTTCGGTTCTTC.

Details on this clonotype: A read error may be the cause here, since a much bigger clone is one base away. The V call is TRBV5-1, the J call TRBJ1-2; 7 bases match TRBD1. The CDR3 has 15 amino acids. Germline V gene lookup returns CDR1 SGHRS and CDR2 YFSETQ. V lost 4 bases, J lost 1 base, and 7 bases stayed unmatched. Here the CDR3 reads CASSLGTVFNYGYTF. The CDR3, as DNA: TGCGCCAGCAGCCTGGGGACAGTCTTTAACTATGGCTACACCTTC.

This clonotype was seen at least ten times. This chain links TRBV7-9 with TRBJ2-6; TRBD2 might be the D (5 bases). V was cut by 0 bases and J by 2 bases, with 14 bases left in between. Germline V gene lookup returns CDR1 SEHNR and CDR2 FQNEAQ (reference sequence). The CDR3 contains 18 residues. DNA for the CDR3: TGTGCCAGCAGCTTAGCGCGTTCGGGGTCTGCTGGGGCCAACGTCCTGACTTTC. Residues: CASSLARSGSAGANVLTF.

This clonotype occurred many times. The gene calls are TRBV5-1 and TRBJ2-7; tentative D call: TRBD1 (6 bases). Trimming left V 4 bases short and J 2 bases short, with 13 bases between. CDR3 length: 14 amino acids. The germline V gene encodes CDR1 SGHRS and CDR2 YFSETQ. CDR3: CASSPTGTTYEQYF. DNA for the CDR3: TGCGCCAGCAGCCCAACCGGGACAACCTACGAGCAGTACTTC.

This clonotype was seen ten or more times. The rearrangement joins TRBV20-1 to TRBJ2-5, with D possibly TRBD2 on 6 matching bases. The CDR3 covers 15 residues. The ends were cut back, 2 bases at V and 2 bases at J, with 15 bases in the middle. CDR1 DFQATT and CDR2 SNEGSKA come from the germline V gene (reference sequence). The DNA of the CDR3 is TGCAGTGCTAGACCGCCGGGACTCAAACAAGAGACCCAGTACTTC. It is translated as CSARPPGLKQETQYF.

This clonotype was seen only a few times. V usage is TRBV5-1 and J usage is TRBJ2-2, with 8 bases fitting TRBD1. Germline V lookup: CDR1 SGHRS, CDR2 YFSETQ. The CDR3 sequence is 15 residues long. V shed 4 bases, J shed 4 bases, and the junction held 6 bases outside the gene matches. CDR3 in DNA: TGCGCCAGCAGCATGACAGGGGACGTCACCGGGGAGCTGTTTTTT. Its translation is CASSMTGDVTGELFF.

V gene TRBV5-1 combines with J gene TRBJ2-7; the match to TRBD2 covers 12 bases. V trimming: 4 bases; J trimming: 1 base; junction bases outside the gene matches: 12. Germline loops: CDR1 SGHRS, CDR2 YFSETQ. This CDR3 comprises 18 residues. The CDR3 sequence is CASSRQGGTSGSSYEQYF. The CDR3 coding sequence is TGCGCCAGCAGCCGACAGGGAGGGACTAGCGGGTCTTCCTACGAGCAGTACTTC.

The V call is TRBV5-1, the J call TRBJ2-7; the match to TRBD1 covers 8 bases. The DNA end is a closer match to TRBJ2-4, so the J assignment may be wrong. Germline CDR1 SGHRS, CDR2 YFSETQ. The CDR3 sequence is 14 residues long. The DNA for the CDR3 is TGCGCCAGCAGCTGGGGTAACAGGGGGGACATTCAGTACTTC. Protein product: CASSWGNRGDIQYF.

In the case of this clonotype: An end of the junction differs from the germline gene, which may be a read error. V usage is TRBV5-1 and J usage is TRBJ2-1, with 12 bases aligning to TRBD2. Gene TRBJ2-7 matches the end of the DNA better, so the J call may be wrong. This CDR3 has 15 amino acids. The germline CDR1 and CDR2 sequences are SGHRS and YFSETQ. The CDR3 loop is CARSRLAGEYNEQYF. CDR3 in DNA: TGCGCCCGCAGCCGACTAGCGGGGGAATACAATGAGCAGTACTTC.

Comment on this clonotype: This sequence may be a read error, since a much larger clone differs from it by one base. The J gene is TRBJ2-3, the V gene TRBV7-2; no clear D gene. Germline loops: CDR1 SGHTA, CDR2 FQGNSA. This CDR3 spans 16 amino acids. Written as DNA, the CDR3 is TGTGTCAGCAGCTTAGCTGGGGTCCTTAGCACAGATACGCAGTATTTT. Protein product: CVSSLAGVLSTDTQYF. Complete variable domain (other parts from reference TRBV7-2 and TRBJ2-3): GAGVSQSPSNKVTEKGKDVELRCDPISGHTALYWYRQSLGQGLEFLIYFQGNSAPDKSGLPSDRFSAERTGGSVSTLTIQRTQQEDSAVYLCVSSLAGVLSTDTQYFGPGTRLTVL.